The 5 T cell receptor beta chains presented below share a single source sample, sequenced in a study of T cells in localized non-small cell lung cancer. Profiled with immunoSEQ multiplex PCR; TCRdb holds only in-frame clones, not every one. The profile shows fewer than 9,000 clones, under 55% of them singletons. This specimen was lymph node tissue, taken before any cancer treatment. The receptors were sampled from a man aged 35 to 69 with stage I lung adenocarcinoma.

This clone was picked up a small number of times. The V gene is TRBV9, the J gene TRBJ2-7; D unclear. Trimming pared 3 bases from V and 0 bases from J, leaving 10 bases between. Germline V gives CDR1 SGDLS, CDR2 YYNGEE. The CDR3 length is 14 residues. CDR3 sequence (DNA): TGTGCCAGCAGCGCAGCGTTCAGCTCCTACGAGCAGTACTTC. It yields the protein CASSAAFSSYEQYF.

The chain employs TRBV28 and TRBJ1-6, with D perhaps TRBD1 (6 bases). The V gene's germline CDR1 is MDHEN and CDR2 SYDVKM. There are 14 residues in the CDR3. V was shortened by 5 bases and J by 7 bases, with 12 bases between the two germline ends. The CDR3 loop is CASSKQGWNSPLHF. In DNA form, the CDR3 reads TGTGCCAGCAGTAAACAGGGATGGAATTCACCCCTCCACTTT.

CDR3 loop: CASSESTLEWRVDTDTQYF. In DNA form, the CDR3 reads TGCGCCAGCAGTGAGTCGACTCTTGAATGGAGAGTCGACACAGATACGCAGTATTTT. The rearrangement uses TRBV10-2 and TRBJ2-3; D uncertain. The germline V and J ends were trimmed by 0 bases and 2 bases, with 21 bases remaining between them. Germline CDR1 WSHSY, CDR2 SAAADI. This CDR3 spans 19 amino acids.

The CDR3 DNA follows: TGTGCCAGCAGCCCGTCTTGGGACAGGGACTACGAGCAGTACTTC. This sequence encodes CASSPSWDRDYEQYF. V and J are TRBV7-5 and TRBJ2-7; TRBD1, the table's D call, was not compared with the DNA. TRBV7-5 counts as a pseudogene. The CDR3 length is 15 residues.

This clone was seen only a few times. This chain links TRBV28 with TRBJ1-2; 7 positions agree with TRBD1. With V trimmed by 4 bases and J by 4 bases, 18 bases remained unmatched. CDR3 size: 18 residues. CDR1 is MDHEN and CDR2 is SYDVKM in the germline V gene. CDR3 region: CASSSPDRERFAGYGYTF. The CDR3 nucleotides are TGTGCCAGCAGTTCCCCCGACAGGGAGCGCTTCGCGGGCTATGGCTACACCTTC.